Listed below are T cell receptor beta chains from one sample, sequenced in a study of T-cell reconstitution after alpha-beta-depleted transplantation in children. TCRdb independently ran MiXCR on the PCR reads; one entry per CDR3 protein. The sample consists of some 590,000 distinct CDR3 sequences, 10% to 13% of them appearing once. Specimen: PBMCs from the stem cell graft donor, collected from the stem cell graft. These receptors all stem from a human donor who donated a stem cell graft to a child with acute myeloid leukemia. CDR3s leave out the opening cysteine and the closing phenylalanine or tryptophan. The order of the fields is D gene, V gene, CDR3 protein. The D gene is left open where the match is weak.

D: TRBD2
V: TRBV15
CDR3: ATRNPPDSGRGRETQY

D: .
V: TRBV7-9
CDR3: ASSLAQVGGSGTEAF

D: TRBD1
V: TRBV28
CDR3: ASRLQGPDTQY

D: .
V: TRBV20-1
CDR3: SALGSSEYGYT

D: .
V: TRBV9
CDR3: ASSPGSSSYNEQF

D: .
V: TRBV7-2
CDR3: ASSGGVGTEAF

D: .
V: TRBV5-6
CDR3: ASSPVPGVSGNTIY

D: TRBD1
V: TRBV4-3
CDR3: ASSQYGTGTIATNEKLF

D: .
V: TRBV30
CDR3: AWSPGTRKLF

D: TRBD2
V: TRBV7-6
CDR3: ASSLVSGGSRYNEQF

D: .
V: TRBV28
CDR3: ASSTPAKLTDTQY

D: .
V: TRBV19
CDR3: ASKLGGSYNEQF

D: TRBD1
V: TRBV6-1
CDR3: ASSTGQGIFGYT

D: .
V: TRBV29-1
CDR3: SVSGGTSYEQY

D: .
V: TRBV5-1
CDR3: ASSGLTWNTGELF

D: .
V: TRBV5-1
CDR3: ASSLAIGGNEQF

D: TRBD1
V: TRBV6-1
CDR3: AALGQGANQPQH

D: TRBD2
V: TRBV9
CDR3: ASSQTSGMTHNEQF

D: .
V: TRBV7-9
CDR3: ASSPDKVEQY

D: .
V: TRBV4-2
CDR3: ASSQSPGELF

D: TRBD2
V: TRBV7-3
CDR3: ASSSSGRAEETQY

D: .
V: TRBV12-3/TRBV12-4
CDR3: ASSISGWYNEQF

D: .
V: TRBV6-1
CDR3: ASSRGGIPNEQF

D: .
V: TRBV2
CDR3: ASSEQRPTDTQY

D: .
V: TRBV12-3/TRBV12-4
CDR3: ASSLTRQGYT

D: .
V: TRBV4-3
CDR3: ASSNRQAANTEAF

D: .
V: TRBV28
CDR3: ASRPGVSSYNEQF

D: TRBD1
V: TRBV27
CDR3: ASSDHHRGLGNQPQH

D: TRBD2
V: TRBV6-1
CDR3: ASSEAQRGAYEQY

D: TRBD2
V: TRBV28
CDR3: ASTYAGGETQY

D: .
V: TRBV20-1
CDR3: SALRSLLAETQY

D: .
V: TRBV10-2
CDR3: AIGEVREQY

D: TRBD2
V: TRBV5-1
CDR3: ASSLPLTAGDDEQF

D: TRBD2
V: TRBV6-1
CDR3: ASRGTSGSSYNEQF

D: .
V: TRBV12-3/TRBV12-4
CDR3: ASSPSVDEQF

D: .
V: TRBV6-1
CDR3: ASTFKGNGDTQY

D: TRBD2
V: TRBV7-2
CDR3: ASSSGTSGPSYEQY

D: .
V: TRBV24-1
CDR3: ATSDTEGVTDTQY

D: TRBD1
V: TRBV5-5
CDR3: ASSLTGQENYGYT

D: TRBD2
V: TRBV7-8
CDR3: ASSFLREGAYEQY

D: .
V: TRBV6-5
CDR3: ASSHRTGSYEQY